This T cell receptor (beta chain) was obtained from a study of T-cell memory formation after mild COVID-19 (dated by TCRdb to about 2021). About the full investigation: Most TCR sequence clusters were specific to one of the two donors. Longitudinal TCRalpha and TCRbeta repertoire sequencing tracked T-cell clones expanding and contracting after mild COVID-19 in a couple of donors. The cohort was made up of two young adult volunteers, one female and one male, who were previously healthy.

Worth noting for this clonotype: Its antigen is currently not known. No base quality information exists; no much larger clone differs at one position.

Trimming accounts for 1 base at V and 5 bases at J, while the number of junction bases matched to no gene is 9. Its CDR3 holds 15 amino acids, cysteine through phenylalanine. Only the CDR3 DNA stays, 45 bases, in frame from base 1. In the germline V gene (reference sequence), CDR1 corresponds to GTSNPN and CDR2 to SVGIG. For sequencing, an Illumina NovaSeq 6000 was employed. cDNA libraries for TCRalpha and TCRbeta were prepared by 5'RACE using constant-segment primers, with sample barcodes and unique molecular identifiers added. RNA was extracted from every sample with Trizol reagent. Libraries were amplified in two PCR steps, with a second sample barcode and Illumina TruSeq adapters added in the second step. Sequencing of the libraries was done on an Illumina NovaSeq, producing 2 x 150 bp paired-end reads. The authors' analysis ran thus. The reads were demultiplexed and collapsed into UMI-guided consensus sequences using migec v1.2.7. Using mixcr v2.1.11, UMI consensuses were aligned to TRA and TRB V and J templates and then assembled into clonotypes. Expanded or contracted clonotypes were those called significant by both edgeR and NoisET, with noise models trained on biological replicates. For edgeR calls, the thresholds were a false discovery rate-adjusted p below 0.01 and a log2 fold-change of 1. As an exploratory analysis of dynamics, max-normalized trajectories of the 1000 most abundant clonotypes were examined with PCA combined with hierarchical clustering. The CD4 or CD8 phenotype of responding clones was assigned using the separately sequenced CD4+ and CD8+ repertoires. TCRdb handled the public reads itself, with Q25 trimming in fastp and clone calling in MiXCR, and kept productive beta chains. Rows are unified per CDR3 protein, each entry keeping the most common DNA and genes. TCRdb's processing, not the authors' own work, is the source of the V and J calls. Across this sample there are roughly 170,000 distinct CDR3 sequences, with about 20% seen only once. Under 25% of the sample goes to the ten largest clones.

Here is what the overall study found, with its caveats: Balanced CD4/CD8 phenotypes were observed for clones contracting from day 15 to 85, whereas a bias towards CD4+ was observed for a second wave of clones expanding from day 15 to 37. Whether the second-wave clones peaking on day 37 were SARS-CoV-2 specific was not confirmed. Contracting CD4+ clones were found mainly in CM and EM memory subsets, while CD8+ clones were enriched in EMRA. Some responding clones were detected in pre-infection memory, suggesting pre-existing cross-reactive memory T cells joined the SARS-CoV-2 response. The study covered only a couple of mild cases, and larger cohorts including severe cases with pre-infection samples were considered necessary.

Ficoll-Paque density gradient centrifugation was the method used to isolate PBMCs. The sequenced material came from PBMCs or a T cell subset sorted from them (not recorded which). The sequence was obtained from an adult woman who had mild COVID-19 (a few samples of this study predate the infection). The sample titles of this study are shuffled in the database, so cell type and time point are left out; the donor was told from shared clones. The chain was built from TRBV30 and TRBJ1-1; TRBD1 agrees with 8 junctional bases. The CDR3 protein sequence reads: CAWSGQGLRYTEAFF. DNA sequence: TGTGCCTGGAGTGGACAGGGGCTTAGGTATACTGAAGCTTTCTTT.